The clone carrying this TCR beta chain was detected only a few times. The antigen remains undetermined. Germline and junction disagree at one end, which may indicate a read error. The sample originates from a study of regulatory T cells in long-lasting Graves disease. General observations from the study: Persistent disease preferred TRBV28, TRBJ1-2 and TRBJ2-5.

The CDR3 has 13 residues. Library construction for TCR beta used iRepertoire HTBI primers and Arm-PCR of CDR3 regions. MiXCR was run by TCRdb on the multiplex PCR reads, yielding one entry per CDR3 protein. Of 400,000 to 500,000 distinct CDR3 sequences listed, about 14% are singletons. Time point described: newly diagnosed GD, antithyroid drugs for less than 3 months. PBMC-derived RNA was used for the TCR library. Clinicians diagnosed Graves' disease using American Thyroid Association guidelines. This sample also belongs to another study, concerning T cells in Graves' hyperthyroidism and ophthalmopathy.

This TCR was recovered from a woman aged 50 to 60 with Graves disease. The V and J genes are TRBV12-3 or TRBV12-4 and TRBJ2-1; tentative D call: TRBD1 (5 bases). The material sequenced was peripheral blood mononuclear cells (PBMCs), taken at new diagnosis, from a patient treated with antithyroid drugs. Here the CDR3 DNA reads TGTGCCAGCAGCATCGACAGCTACAATGAGCGGTTCTTC. Its translation: CASSIDSYNERFF.